This TCR beta chain was sequenced during a study of T cells in Graves' hyperthyroidism and ophthalmopathy. The study excluded patients with uncontrolled infection, other autoimmune disease, pregnancy or lactation. Initially, at the first diagnosis of hyperthyroidism and before any ophthalmopathy symptoms, blood was sampled. This clonotype was counted ten times or more. Its antigen is not identified. RNA transcripts yielded amplified TCR beta CDR3 regions. Carried out on the TCR CDR3, a first-round RT-PCR used the HTBI primer set. TCRdb called the multiplex PCR reads again in MiXCR, with one record for every CDR3 protein. The table has about 580,000 distinct CDR3 sequences, approximately 15% seen once. Trimming took 5 bases from V and 3 from J, leaving 10 bases between them. The CDR3 runs to 13 residues. The V gene's germline CDR1 is LNHDA and CDR2 SQIVND (reference sequence). Study-level results: Ophthalmopathy and stable hyperthyroidism were told apart by a 13 V-J model.

The chain has TRBV19 and TRBJ1-2; possibly TRBD1 for D (5 bases). This sequence was found in a woman between 25 and 40 years old with Graves' hyperthyroidism that later progressed to Graves' ophthalmopathy. The sequenced sample was blood. CDR3 DNA: TGTGCCAGTAGTTCCCCGGGGGACTATGGCTACACCTTC. Translation gives CASSSPGDYGYTF.